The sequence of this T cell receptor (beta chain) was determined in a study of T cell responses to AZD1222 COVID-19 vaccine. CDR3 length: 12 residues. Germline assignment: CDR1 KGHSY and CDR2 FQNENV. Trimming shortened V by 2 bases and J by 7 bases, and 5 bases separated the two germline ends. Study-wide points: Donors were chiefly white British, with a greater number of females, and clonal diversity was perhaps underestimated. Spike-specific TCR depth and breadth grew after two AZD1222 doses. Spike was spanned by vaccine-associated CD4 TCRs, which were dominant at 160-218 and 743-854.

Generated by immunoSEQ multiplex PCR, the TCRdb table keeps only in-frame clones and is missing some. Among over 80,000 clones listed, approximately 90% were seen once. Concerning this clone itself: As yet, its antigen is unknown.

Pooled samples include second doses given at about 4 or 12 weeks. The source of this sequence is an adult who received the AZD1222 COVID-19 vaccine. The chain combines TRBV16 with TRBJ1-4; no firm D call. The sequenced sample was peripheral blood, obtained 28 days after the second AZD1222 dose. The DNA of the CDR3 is TGTGCCAGCAGCCAACGGGGTGAAAAACTGTTTTTT. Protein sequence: CASSQRGEKLFF.